This T cell receptor beta chain was sequenced during a study of blood T cell repertoires in COVID-19. Study-level background: T cells, B-cell-depleted T cells, or PBMCs supplied cDNA or gDNA.

How the authors handled the data: Reference gene primer amplification yielded estimated nucleated cell counts. This table comes from immunoSEQ multiplex PCR, and its TCRdb copy is limited to in-frame clones, with some not included. That table is the source of V, J and clone size, and D and trimming were worked out from the DNA. The sample lists fewer than 50,000 clones, more than 90% seen once, with approximately 0.35% in the top ten. Patients in Seattle were enrolled during active infection, then followed longitudinally. The TCR originated in a man over 45 with COVID-19, enrolled during active disease. Specimen: peripheral blood.

Here the CDR3 reads CASSLGQGLPYEQYF. The CDR3 DNA follows: TGCGCCAGCAGCCTGGGACAGGGATTGCCCTACGAGCAGTACTTC. The chain recombines TRBV5-1 with TRBJ2-7, with 9 bases aligning to TRBD1. Trimming cost V 4 bases and J 2 bases; bases outside gene matches: 7. The CDR3 has 15 amino acids. The V gene's germline CDR1 is SGHRS and CDR2 YFSETQ.